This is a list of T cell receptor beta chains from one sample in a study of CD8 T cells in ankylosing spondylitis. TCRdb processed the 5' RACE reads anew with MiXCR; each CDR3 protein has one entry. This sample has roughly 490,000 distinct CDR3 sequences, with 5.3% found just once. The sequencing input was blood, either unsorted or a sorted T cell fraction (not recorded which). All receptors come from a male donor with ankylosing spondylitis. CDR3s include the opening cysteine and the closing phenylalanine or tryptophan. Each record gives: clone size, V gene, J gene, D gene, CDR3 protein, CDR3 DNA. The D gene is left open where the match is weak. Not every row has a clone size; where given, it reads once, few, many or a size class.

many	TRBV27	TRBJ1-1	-	CASSLVHFDTEAFF	TGTGCCAGCAGTTTAGTCCATTTTGACACTGAAGCTTTCTTT
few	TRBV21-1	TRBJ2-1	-	CASSKWTSGARKTAQFF	TGTGCCAGCAGCAAGTGGACTAGCGGAGCGCGCAAAACGGCGCAGTTCTTC
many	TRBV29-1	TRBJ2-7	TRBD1	CSVVKDRAPTYEQYF	TGCAGCGTGGTAAAAGACAGGGCCCCGACCTACGAGCAGTACTTC
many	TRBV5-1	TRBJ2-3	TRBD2	CASSSLREVTDTQYF	TGCGCCAGCAGCTCTCTCCGGGAGGTAACAGATACGCAGTATTTT
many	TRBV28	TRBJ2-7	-	CASLSQNSYEQYF	TGTGCCAGCCTGTCCCAGAACTCCTACGAGCAGTACTTC
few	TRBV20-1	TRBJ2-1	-	CSASVINNEQFF	TGCAGTGCTTCAGTTATCAACAATGAGCAGTTCTTC
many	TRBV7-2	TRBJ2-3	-	CATRKGSTDTQYF	TGTGCCACCAGGAAAGGAAGCACAGATACGCAGTATTTT
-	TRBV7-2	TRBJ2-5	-	CASSSYIVETQYF	TGTGCCAGCAGCTCCTATATCGTAGAGACCCAGTACTTC
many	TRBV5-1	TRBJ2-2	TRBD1	CASSPYRGRTGELFF	TGCGCCAGCAGCCCATACAGGGGGCGCACCGGGGAGCTGTTTTTT
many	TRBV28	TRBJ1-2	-	CASSPQRRVTNYGYTF	TGTGCCAGCAGTCCCCAGCGCAGGGTTACTAACTATGGCTACACCTTC
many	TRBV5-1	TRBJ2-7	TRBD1	CASSNRGTYEQYF	TGCGCCAGCAGCAACAGGGGAACCTACGAGCAGTACTTC
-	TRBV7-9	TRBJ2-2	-	CASSQRPGLTGELFF	TGTGCCAGCAGTCAGCGACCGGGATTGACCGGGGAGCTGTTTTTT
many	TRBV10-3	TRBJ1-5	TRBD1	CAISPRRGGLQPQHF	TGTGCCATCAGCCCTAGGCGAGGGGGCTTACAGCCCCAGCATTTT
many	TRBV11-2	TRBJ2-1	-	CASSRLTRSSYNEQFF	TGTGCCAGCAGCCGACTGACTAGAAGCTCCTACAATGAGCAGTTCTTC
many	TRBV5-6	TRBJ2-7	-	CASTLRPTPYEQYF	TGTGCCAGCACGCTTCGACCTACGCCCTACGAGCAGTACTTC
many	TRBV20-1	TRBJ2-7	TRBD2	CSAWTSGRANEQYF	TGCAGTGCTTGGACTAGCGGGAGGGCCAACGAGCAGTACTTC
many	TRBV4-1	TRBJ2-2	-	CASSHHSSNTGELFF	TGCGCCAGCAGCCACCACAGTTCGAACACCGGGGAGCTGTTTTTT
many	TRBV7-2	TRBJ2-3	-	CASSIGVGATDTQYF	TGTGCCAGCAGCATCGGGGTGGGGGCCACAGATACGCAGTATTTT
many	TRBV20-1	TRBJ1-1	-	CSALQGNTEAFF	TGCAGTGCTCTCCAGGGGAACACTGAAGCTTTCTTT
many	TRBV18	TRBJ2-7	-	CASSLNGGSYEQYF	TGTGCCAGCTCTCTTAACGGGGGCTCCTACGAGCAGTACTTC
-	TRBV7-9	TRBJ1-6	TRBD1	CASSARTGEGALAF	TGTGCCAGCAGCGCACGGACAGGGGAGGGTGCCCTCGCCTTT
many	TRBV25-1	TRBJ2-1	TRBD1	CASSDPGQGNNEQFF	TGTGCCAGCAGTGATCCGGGACAGGGGAACAATGAGCAGTTCTTC
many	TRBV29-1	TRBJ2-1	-	CSVDSRTRGFF	TGCAGCGTTGATTCGAGGACCCGAGGGTTCTTC
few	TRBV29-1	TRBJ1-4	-	CSVEDRPGGDEKLFF	TGCAGCGTTGAAGATCGTCCGGGGGGAGATGAAAAACTGTTTTTT
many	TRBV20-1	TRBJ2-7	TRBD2	CSARTSASYEQYF	TGCAGTGCTCGAACTAGCGCGAGCTACGAGCAGTACTTC
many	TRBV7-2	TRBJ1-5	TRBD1	CASSLTGGNQPQHF	TGTGCCAGCAGCTTAACAGGGGGCAATCAGCCCCAGCATTTT
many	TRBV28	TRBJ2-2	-	CASHILNTGELFF	TGTGCCAGTCACATCCTCAACACCGGGGAGCTGTTTTTT
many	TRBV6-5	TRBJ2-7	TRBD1	CASSHRDRFYEQYF	TGTGCCAGCAGTCACCGGGACAGATTCTACGAGCAGTACTTC
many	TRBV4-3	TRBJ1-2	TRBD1	CASSPRGLSYGYTF	TGCGCCAGCAGCCCAAGGGGGCTGAGCTATGGCTACACCTTC
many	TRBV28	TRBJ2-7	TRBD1	CASTEAGTVYEQYF	TGTGCCAGTACTGAAGCCGGGACAGTCTACGAGCAGTACTTC
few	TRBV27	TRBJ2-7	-	CASSATGMGEQYF	TGTGCCAGCAGCGCGACGGGGATGGGCGAGCAGTACTTC
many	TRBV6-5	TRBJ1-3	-	CASIYGNTIYF	TGTGCCAGCATCTATGGAAACACCATATATTTT
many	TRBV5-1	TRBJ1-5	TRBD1	CASSWGTGGVQPQHF	TGCGCCAGCAGCTGGGGGACAGGGGGGGTTCAGCCCCAGCATTTT
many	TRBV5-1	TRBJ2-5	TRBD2	CASSSGLAGGQETQYF	TGCGCCAGCAGCTCTGGACTAGCGGGGGGACAAGAGACCCAGTACTTC
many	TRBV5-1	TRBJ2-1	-	CATRAFGGMGSYNEQFF	TGCGCCACACGGGCCTTTGGAGGAATGGGCTCCTACAATGAGCAGTTCTTC
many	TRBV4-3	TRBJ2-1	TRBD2	CASSLGRGYEQFF	TGCGCCAGCAGCCTCGGGAGGGGATATGAGCAGTTCTTC
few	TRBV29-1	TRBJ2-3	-	CSVVRGHWGQITDTQYF	TGCAGCGTTGTTCGGGGTCATTGGGGCCAAATCACAGATACGCAGTATTTT
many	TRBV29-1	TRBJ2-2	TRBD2	CSAERELGTGELFF	TGCAGCGCCGAGCGGGAGCTGGGGACCGGGGAGCTGTTTTTT
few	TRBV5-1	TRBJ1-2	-	CASSLVGRGRTGYTF	TGCGCCAGCAGCTTGGTAGGCAGGGGCCGGACTGGCTACACCTTC
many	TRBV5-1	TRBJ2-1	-	CASSTAGALYNEQFF	TGCGCCAGCAGCACCGCGGGGGCCCTCTACAATGAGCAGTTCTTC
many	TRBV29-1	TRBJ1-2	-	CSVAGSFNYGYTF	TGCAGCGTTGCGGGCAGCTTCAACTATGGCTACACCTTC
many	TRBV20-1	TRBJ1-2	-	CSAPKTGGHGYTF	TGCAGTGCTCCAAAGACAGGCGGGCATGGCTACACCTTC
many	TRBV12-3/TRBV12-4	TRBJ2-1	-	CASSFGTKYEQFF	TGTGCCAGCAGTTTCGGGACAAAATATGAGCAGTTCTTC
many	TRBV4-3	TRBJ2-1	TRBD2	CASSQDLRSGGGNEQFF	TGCGCCAGCAGCCAAGATTTGCGTAGCGGGGGCGGGAATGAGCAGTTCTTC
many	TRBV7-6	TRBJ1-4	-	CASSLGAGSREKLFF	TGTGCCAGCAGCTTAGGCGCAGGTTCTAGGGAAAAACTGTTTTTT
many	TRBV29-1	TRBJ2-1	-	CSVGPYNEQFF	TGCAGCGTGGGCCCCTACAATGAGCAGTTCTTC
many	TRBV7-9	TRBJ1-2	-	CASSLNFIGTDYGYTF	TGTGCCAGCAGCTTAAATTTCATCGGGACCGACTATGGCTACACCTTC
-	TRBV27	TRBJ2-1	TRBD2	CASRRLAGARNEQFF	TGTGCCAGCCGCCGACTAGCGGGAGCTCGCAATGAGCAGTTCTTC
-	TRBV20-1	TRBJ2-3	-	CSAPKTRTDTQYF	TGCAGTGCTCCGAAGACTAGAACAGATACGCAGTATTTT
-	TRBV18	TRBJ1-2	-	CASSRLGQPIGPYGYTF	TGTGCCAGCTCACGATTGGGACAACCTATCGGGCCTTATGGCTACACCTTC
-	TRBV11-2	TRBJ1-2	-	CASSFETEYGYTF	TGTGCCAGCAGCTTCGAGACAGAGTATGGCTACACCTTC
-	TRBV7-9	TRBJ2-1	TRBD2	CASSLTRVGGDEQFF	TGTGCCAGCAGCTTAACCCGGGTCGGGGGGGATGAGCAGTTCTTC
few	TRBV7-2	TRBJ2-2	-	CASSPNMNTGELFF	TGTGCCAGCAGCCCCAACATGAACACCGGGGAGCTGTTTTTT
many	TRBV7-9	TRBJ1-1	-	CASSFPRGGNTEAFF	TGTGCCAGCAGCTTCCCGCGGGGGGGGAACACTGAAGCTTTCTTT
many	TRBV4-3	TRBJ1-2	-	CASSQDYKQNNYGYTF	TGCGCCAGCAGCCAAGATTATAAACAGAATAACTATGGCTACACCTTC
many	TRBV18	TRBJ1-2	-	CASSPPVSRGADYGYTF	TGTGCCAGCTCACCACCCGTTTCAAGGGGGGCAGACTATGGCTACACCTTC